This T cell receptor (beta chain) was sequenced for a study of shared clonotypes between healthy human individuals. General study findings and limits: Relative to clonotypes present in all four donors, those not shared had lower generation probabilities. It was only blood that was sampled, and tissue repertoires likely differ.

As to this clone: Its antigen is currently unknown.

Data came from immunoSEQ multiplex PCR; TCRdb stores just in-frame clones and leaves some out. The data contain around 2,100,000 clones, less than 95% of them singletons. Germline lookup yields CDR1 SGHRS and CDR2 YFSETQ. The V and J ends lost 2 bases and 5 bases, in that order; junction bases with no gene match: 11. The CDR3 runs 17 residues. Naive CD8 cells lacked CD45RO and underwent positive selection for CCR7, leaving out terminally differentiated effector memory CD45RA+ cells. Source material: naive CD8+ T cells sorted from blood. The clonotype was recovered from a man in his late teens or twenties in good health. V usage is TRBV5-1 and J usage is TRBJ2-3; TRBD2 matches 10 bases. CDR3 in DNA: TGCGCCAGCAGCTTAGGGCTAGCGGGAGAGGAAGGAGATACGCAGTATTTT. It specifies CASSLGLAGEEGDTQYF.